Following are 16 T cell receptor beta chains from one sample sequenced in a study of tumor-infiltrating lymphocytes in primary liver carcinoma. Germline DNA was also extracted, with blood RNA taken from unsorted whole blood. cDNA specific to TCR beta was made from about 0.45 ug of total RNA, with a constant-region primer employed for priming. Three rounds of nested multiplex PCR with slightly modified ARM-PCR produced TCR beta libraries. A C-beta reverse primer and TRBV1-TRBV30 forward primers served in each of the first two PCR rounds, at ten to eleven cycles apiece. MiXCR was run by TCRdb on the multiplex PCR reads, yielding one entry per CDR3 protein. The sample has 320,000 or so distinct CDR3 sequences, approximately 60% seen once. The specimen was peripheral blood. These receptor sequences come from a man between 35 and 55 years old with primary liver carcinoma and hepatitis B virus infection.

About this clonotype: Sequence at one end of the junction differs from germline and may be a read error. The CDR3 region is CANTSTGSSYNEQFF. CDR3 DNA sequence: TGTGCCAACACCTCTACGGGGAGCTCCTACAATGAGCAGTTTTTC. This chain connects TRBV18 to TRBJ2-1, with TRBD2 as a possible D gene (5 bases). Germline CDR1 KGHSH, CDR2 LQKENI. The CDR3 extends over 15 amino acids.

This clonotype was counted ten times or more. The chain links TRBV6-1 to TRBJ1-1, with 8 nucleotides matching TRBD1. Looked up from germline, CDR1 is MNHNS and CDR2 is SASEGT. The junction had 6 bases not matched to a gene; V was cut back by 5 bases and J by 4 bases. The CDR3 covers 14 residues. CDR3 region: CASSHGQGGTEAFF. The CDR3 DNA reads TGTGCCAGCAGTCACGGACAGGGAGGCACTGAAGCTTTCTTT.

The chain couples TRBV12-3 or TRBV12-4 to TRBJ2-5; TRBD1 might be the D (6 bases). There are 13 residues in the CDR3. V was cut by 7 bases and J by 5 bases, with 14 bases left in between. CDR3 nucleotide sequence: TGTGCCAGCAACAGTATCAGGGGTGAGACCCAGTACTTC. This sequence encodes CASNSIRGETQYF.

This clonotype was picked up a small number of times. CDR3 region: CASSSQGVGEQYF. The CDR3 DNA reads TGTGCCAGCAGCTCACAGGGGGTGGGGGAGCAGTACTTC. The V and J genes are TRBV5-4 and TRBJ2-7; the match to TRBD1 covers 8 bases. The CDR3 has 13 amino acids. CDR1 is SGHNT and CDR2 is YYREEE in the germline V gene (reference sequence). The junction had 6 bases not matched to a gene; V was cut back by 3 bases and J by 7 bases. Based on the CDR3 plus reference TRBV5-4 and TRBJ2-7, the full variable domain is ETGVTQSPTHLIKTRGQQVTLRCSSQSGHNTVSWYQQALGQGPQFIFQYYREEENGRGNFPPRFSGLQFPNYSSELNVNALELDDSALYLCASSSQGVGEQYFGPGTRLTVT.

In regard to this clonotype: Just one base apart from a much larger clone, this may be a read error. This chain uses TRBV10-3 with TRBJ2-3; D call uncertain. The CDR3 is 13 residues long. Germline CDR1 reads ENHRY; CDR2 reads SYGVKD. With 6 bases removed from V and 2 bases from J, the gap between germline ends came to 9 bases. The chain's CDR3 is CAIRETYTDTQYF. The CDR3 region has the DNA TGTGCCATCAGAGAGACTTACACAGATACGCAGTATTTT.

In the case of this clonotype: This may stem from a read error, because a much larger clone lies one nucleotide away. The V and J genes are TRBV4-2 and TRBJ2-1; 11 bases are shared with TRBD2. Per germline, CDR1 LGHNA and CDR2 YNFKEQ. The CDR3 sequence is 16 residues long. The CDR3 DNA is TGTGTCAGCAGCCAAGCCTGGGGACTAGCGGTAAATGAGCAGTTCTTC. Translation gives CVSSQAWGLAVNEQFF.

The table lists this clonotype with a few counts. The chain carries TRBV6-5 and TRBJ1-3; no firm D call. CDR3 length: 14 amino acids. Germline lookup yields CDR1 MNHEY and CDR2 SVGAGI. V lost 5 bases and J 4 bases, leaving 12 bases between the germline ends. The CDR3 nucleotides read TGTGCCAGCAGTCCCGGCGGGCTCGGAAACACCATATATTTT. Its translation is CASSPGGLGNTIYF.

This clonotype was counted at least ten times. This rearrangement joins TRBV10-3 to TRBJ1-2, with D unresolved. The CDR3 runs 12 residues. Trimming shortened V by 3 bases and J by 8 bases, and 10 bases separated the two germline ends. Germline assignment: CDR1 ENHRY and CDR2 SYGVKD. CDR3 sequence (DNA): TGTGCCATCAGTGAAGGCGCTGGAGGCTACACCTTC. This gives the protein CAISEGAGGYTF.

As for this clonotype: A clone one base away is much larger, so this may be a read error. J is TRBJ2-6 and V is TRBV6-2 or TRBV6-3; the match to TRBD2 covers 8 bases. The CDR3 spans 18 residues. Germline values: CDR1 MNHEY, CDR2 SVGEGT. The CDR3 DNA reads TGTGCCAGCACCTCTAGCGGGCTCTCGAATCTGGGGGCCAAGGTCCTGACTTTC. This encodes CASTSSGLSNLGAKVLTF.

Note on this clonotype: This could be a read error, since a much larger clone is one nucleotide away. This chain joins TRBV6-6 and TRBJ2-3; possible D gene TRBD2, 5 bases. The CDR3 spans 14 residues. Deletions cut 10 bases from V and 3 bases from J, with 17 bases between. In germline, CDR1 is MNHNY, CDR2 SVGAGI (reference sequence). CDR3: CATRESAATDTQYF. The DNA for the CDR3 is TGTGCCACCCGGGAATCGGCCGCGACAGATACGCAGTATTTT.

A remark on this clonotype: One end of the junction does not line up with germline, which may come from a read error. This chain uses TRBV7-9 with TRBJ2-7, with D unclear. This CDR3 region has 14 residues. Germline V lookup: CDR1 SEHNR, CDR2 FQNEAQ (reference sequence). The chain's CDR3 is CDSSEMQQSYEQYF. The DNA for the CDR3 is TGTGACAGCAGCGAGATGCAGCAGAGCTACGAGCAGTACTTC.

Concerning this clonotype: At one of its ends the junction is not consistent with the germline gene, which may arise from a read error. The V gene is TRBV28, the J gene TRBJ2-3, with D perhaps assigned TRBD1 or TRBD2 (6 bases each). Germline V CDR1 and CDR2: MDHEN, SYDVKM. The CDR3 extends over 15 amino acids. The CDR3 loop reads CTSLKGGETSDTQYF. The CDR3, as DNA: TGTACCAGCCTCAAGGGGGGCGAGACTTCAGATACGCAGTATTTT.

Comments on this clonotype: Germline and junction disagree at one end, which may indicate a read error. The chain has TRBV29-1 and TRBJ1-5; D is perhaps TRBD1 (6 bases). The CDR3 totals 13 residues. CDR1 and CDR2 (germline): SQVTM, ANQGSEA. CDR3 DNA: TGCAGCGCGCAGGCAGGGGAGGGCCAGCACCAGCATTTT. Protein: CSAQAGEGQHQHF.

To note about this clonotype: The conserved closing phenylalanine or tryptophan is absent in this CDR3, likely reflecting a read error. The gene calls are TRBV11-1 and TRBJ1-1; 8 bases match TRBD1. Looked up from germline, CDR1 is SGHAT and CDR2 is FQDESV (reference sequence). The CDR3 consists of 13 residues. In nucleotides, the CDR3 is TGTGCCAACAGCCTCAGGGGGCGCGGGGAAGCTTTCTCT. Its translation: CANSLRGRGEAFS.

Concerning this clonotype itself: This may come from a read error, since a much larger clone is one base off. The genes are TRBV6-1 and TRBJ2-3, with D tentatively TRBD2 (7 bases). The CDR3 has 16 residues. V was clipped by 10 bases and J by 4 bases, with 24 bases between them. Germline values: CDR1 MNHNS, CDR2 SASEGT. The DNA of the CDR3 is TGTGCCAACAGGCTAAGGGACACCCGGGAGGCAGATACGCAGTATTTT. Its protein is CANRLRDTREADTQYF.

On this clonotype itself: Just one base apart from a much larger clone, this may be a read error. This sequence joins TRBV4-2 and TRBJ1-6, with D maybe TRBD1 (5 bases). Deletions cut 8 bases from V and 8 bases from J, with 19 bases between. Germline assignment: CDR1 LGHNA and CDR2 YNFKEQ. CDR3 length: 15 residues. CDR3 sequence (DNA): TGTGCCAGCTCCGCGCCACGGCAGGGCGATTCACCCCTCCACTTT. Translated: CASSAPRQGDSPLHF.